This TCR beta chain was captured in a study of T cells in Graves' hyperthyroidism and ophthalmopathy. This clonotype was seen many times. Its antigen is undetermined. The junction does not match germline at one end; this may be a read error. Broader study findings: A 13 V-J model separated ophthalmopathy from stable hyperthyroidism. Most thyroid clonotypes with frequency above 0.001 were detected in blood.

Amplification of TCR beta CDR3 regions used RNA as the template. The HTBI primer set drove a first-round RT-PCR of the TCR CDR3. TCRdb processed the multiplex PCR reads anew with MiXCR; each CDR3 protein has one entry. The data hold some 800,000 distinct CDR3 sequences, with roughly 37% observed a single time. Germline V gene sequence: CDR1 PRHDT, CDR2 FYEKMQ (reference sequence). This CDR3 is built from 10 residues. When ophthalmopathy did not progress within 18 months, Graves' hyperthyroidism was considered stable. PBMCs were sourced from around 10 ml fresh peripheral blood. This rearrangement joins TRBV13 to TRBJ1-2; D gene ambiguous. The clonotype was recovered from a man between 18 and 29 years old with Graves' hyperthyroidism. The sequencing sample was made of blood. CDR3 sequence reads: CASSLEAPGF. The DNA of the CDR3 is TGTGCCAGCAGCTTAGAAGCCCCGGGATTC.